The T cell receptor beta chain under discussion was sequenced for a study of cytomegalovirus exposure and HLA in healthy donors. TCRdb's table, derived via immunoSEQ multiplex PCR, lists solely in-frame clones and lacks some. In the table there are 150,000 or so clones, 86% of which are singletons. Note on this clone: Its antigen is currently unknown.

Per the germline V gene, CDR1 is MDHEN and CDR2 is SYDVKM. V lost 10 bases and J lost 0; bases outside the gene matches: 3. The CDR3 runs to 14 residues. Regarding the study as a whole: Cytomegalovirus status, reportedly, was diagnosed with high specificity and sensitivity by the classifier.

The V call is TRBV28, the J call TRBJ2-4; 10 bases line up with TRBD2. The source of this sequence is a human donor in good health. Sequences were obtained from PBMCs. DNA of the CDR3: TGTGCCATAGCGGGGGGTGGAGCCAAAAACATTCAGTACTTC. Encoded protein: CAIAGGGAKNIQYF.